Described below is a single T cell receptor (beta chain) sequence and its context. What it binds is not known. With 10 bases removed from V and 8 bases from J, the gap between germline ends came to 15 bases. The germline CDR1 and CDR2 sequences are ENHRY and SYGVKD. This CDR3 contains 12 residues. Central memory, naive, regulatory and stem cell-like memory CD4+ cells were sorted by CD45RO/CCR7/CD25/CD127/CD95/CD27. The record originates from a study of beta chain features in type 1 diabetes. In the study overall: Age, gender, cell numbers and subset yield matched between patients and controls.

Reverse transcription of all isolated RNA meant that expressed TCRB transcripts were sequenced. For naive, central memory and regulatory T cell samples, reads averaged about 3.7 million. Sequenced by immunoSEQ multiplex PCR; TCRdb stores in-frame clones only, minus some. The table lists around 70,000 clones, roughly half of them singletons, with 0.65% to 0.85% in the top ten. The study, taken as a whole, reports: The question left open here concerned HLA type influencing TCRB rearrangement. Patients with Type 1 diabetes showed moderately but significantly shorter TCRB CDR3s in all four CD4+ subsets.

The chain links TRBV10-3 to TRBJ1-5; TRBD1 might be the D (5 bases). This clonotype was sampled from a man aged 25-45 years with type 1 diabetes. Sequencing was performed on central memory CD4+ T cells from blood. CDR3: CATGTAIEPQHF. The CDR3 region has the DNA TGTGCCACGGGGACTGCCATAGAGCCCCAGCATTTT.